The 11 T cell receptor beta chains presented below share a single source sample, sequenced in a study of cytomegalovirus exposure and HLA in healthy donors. PCR involved 60 Vbeta and 13 Jbeta primers. Sequenced by immunoSEQ multiplex PCR; TCRdb stores in-frame clones only, minus some. The sample records approximately 210,000 clones, over 75% being singletons. The sample was PBMCs. Receptors were obtained from a woman in her 50s in good health and CMV-seropositive.

This chain connects TRBV6-1 to TRBJ2-2, with a weak D call TRBD1 (6 bases). The CDR3 sequence is 13 residues long. The germline V and J ends were trimmed by 6 bases and 5 bases, with 10 bases remaining between them. Germline V gene lookup returns CDR1 MNHNS and CDR2 SASEGT. CDR3 region: CASRKGVTGELFF. The CDR3 bases are TGTGCCAGCAGGAAGGGGGTAACCGGGGAGCTGTTTTTT.

This chain links TRBV7-9 with TRBJ1-4; a possible D gene is TRBD1 (5 bases). Trimming cost V 5 bases and J 15 bases, with 16 bases left between them. The germline CDR1 and CDR2 sequences are SEHNR and FQNEAQ (reference sequence). The CDR3 extends over 12 amino acids. The CDR3 region has the DNA TGTGCCAGCAGCGTCGTGCGGGGGTTGGTGTTTTTT. Its protein product is CASSVVRGLVFF.

The V and J genes are TRBV27 and TRBJ2-1, with a weak D call TRBD1 (5 bases). With 5 bases removed from V and 9 bases from J, the gap between germline ends came to 11 bases. The germline gives CDR1 MNHEY, CDR2 SMNVEV (reference sequence). The CDR3 consists of 12 residues. The DNA of the CDR3 is TGTGCCAGCAGTCTCCAGGGTTCTGAGCAGTTCTTC. It encodes CASSLQGSEQFF.

This rearrangement joins TRBV19 to TRBJ1-1; D is unresolved. In germline, CDR1 is LNHDA, CDR2 SQIVND (reference sequence). The CDR3 loop spans 14 amino acids. V dropped 2 bases and J dropped 5 bases, with 12 bases sitting between them. CDR3 sequence (DNA): TGTGCCAGTAGTATAACCACCGCCCGGACTGAAGCTTTCTTT. It specifies CASSITTARTEAFF.

The chain joins TRBV5-1 to TRBJ1-1, with D perhaps matching TRBD1 (5 bases). V lost 0 bases, J lost 4 bases, and 16 bases lay in between. The germline V gene encodes CDR1 SGHRS and CDR2 YFSETQ. The CDR3 length is 16 residues. The CDR3, as DNA: TGCGCCAGCAGCTTGGTTCTGCAGGGTCATGGCACTGAAGCTTTCTTT. Its translation is CASSLVLQGHGTEAFF.

V and J are TRBV2 and TRBJ1-4, with D hard to call. This CDR3 comprises 14 residues. The V end was cut by 6 bases, the J end by 0 bases, with 8 bases between. Germline V CDR1 and CDR2: SNHLY, FYNNEI. The CDR3 coding sequence is TGTGCCAGCAGGGAGATAGCAACTAATGAAAAACTGTTTTTT. Translated, it gives CASREIATNEKLFF.

The rearrangement joins TRBV5-1 to TRBJ2-2, with D perhaps TRBD2 (5 bases). This CDR3 comprises 15 residues. The germline gives CDR1 SGHRS, CDR2 YFSETQ. V lost 0 bases, J lost 4 bases, and 10 bases lay in between. As DNA, the CDR3 is TGCGCCAGCAGCTTGGACGGAGGAGGCACCGGGGAGCTGTTTTTT. This translates into CASSLDGGGTGELFF. The full variable domain, with the rest looked up from reference TRBV5-1 and TRBJ2-2, is KAGVTQTPRYLIKTRGQQVTLSCSPISGHRSVSWYQQTPGQGLQFLFEYFSETQRNKGNFPGRFSGRQFSNSRSEMNVSTLELGDSALYLCASSLDGGGTGELFFGEGSRLTVL.

This chain joins TRBV7-2 and TRBJ2-3, with a tentative D call TRBD2 (6 bases). Germline V gene sequence: CDR1 SGHTA, CDR2 FQGNSA. This CDR3 comprises 13 residues. V lost 5 bases to trimming and J lost 7 bases, with 13 bases between them. CDR3 sequence reads: CASSPRGGNTQYF. The CDR3 region has the DNA TGTGCCAGCAGCCCCCGGGGAGGTAATACGCAGTATTTT.

This clone was seen a handful of times. The chain combines TRBV30 with TRBJ1-4; TRBD1 agrees at 8 bases. Germline trimming cut 0 bases from V and 5 bases from J; bases unmatched to any gene: 2. The germline V gene has CDR1 GTSNPN and CDR2 SVGIG (reference sequence). The CDR3 length is 14 residues. CDR3 sequence reads: CAWSVHRGNEKLFF. The CDR3 nucleotides read TGTGCCTGGAGTGTCCACAGGGGGAATGAAAAACTGTTTTTT.

This clone has a handful of counts. The V and J genes are TRBV5-1 and TRBJ1-4; TRBD1 matches at 7 bases. CDR1 and CDR2 from the germline V gene are SGHRS and YFSETQ. The V segment lost 0 bases and the J segment 12 bases; nucleotides outside the gene matches: 11. The CDR3 is 15 residues long. CDR3 region: CASSLDQGGEGELFF. In DNA, the CDR3 is TGCGCCAGCAGCTTGGATCAAGGGGGCGAGGGAGAACTGTTTTTT.

The rearrangement joins TRBV6-5 to TRBJ2-7, with a tentative D call TRBD2 (5 bases). With 5 bases removed from V and 3 bases from J, the gap between germline ends came to 11 bases. CDR3 length equals 13 residues. The germline V gene encodes CDR1 MNHEY and CDR2 SVGAGI. The DNA of the CDR3 is TGTGCCAGCAGTACAACTAGGAACTACGAGCAGTACTTC. Its translation: CASSTTRNYEQYF.